Listed here are 13 T cell receptor beta chains from one sample, sequenced in a study of Graves' ophthalmopathy and Graves' hyperthyroidism. Amplification from RNA transcripts yielded the TCR beta CDR3 regions. First-round RT-PCR relied on HTBI primers, and a second-round multiplex PCR came next. In TCRdb, the multiplex PCR reads were re-called with MiXCR into one record per CDR3 protein. The table records about 380,000 distinct CDR3 sequences, roughly 15% of them present only once. The material sequenced was peripheral blood. These receptors were collected from a woman under 30 with stable Graves' hyperthyroidism.

This clonotype appeared many times. Here the CDR3 DNA reads TGTGCCAGCAGCAGCAGGGGGGGAGGGCTCGGCTACACCTTC. Its protein is CASSSRGGGLGYTF. The rearrangement uses TRBV7-8 and TRBJ1-2; TRBD1 agrees at 7 bases. CDR1 and CDR2 (germline): SGHVS, FQNEAQ. V lost 5 bases and J lost 8; bases outside the gene matches: 11. The CDR3 contains 14 residues.

This clonotype was counted between two and nine times. V usage is TRBV9 and J usage is TRBJ2-5, with 8 bases lining up with TRBD2. CDR1 and CDR2 (germline): SGDLS, YYNGEE. The CDR3 is 19 residues long. V gave up 4 bases and J gave up 5 bases; unmatched junction bases: 22. Here the CDR3 reads CASSLSQPWISGDRETQYF. The CDR3 DNA reads as TGTGCCAGCAGCCTTAGCCAGCCGTGGATTAGCGGGGACCGGGAGACCCAGTACTTC. Combining the CDR3 with reference TRBV9 and TRBJ2-5 gives the whole variable domain DSGVTQTPKHLITATGQRVTLRCSPRSGDLSVYWYQQSLDQGLQFLIQYYNGEERAKGNILERFSAQQFPDLHSELNLSSLELGDSALYFCASSLSQPWISGDRETQYFGPGTRLLVL.

V usage is TRBV3-1 and J usage is TRBJ1-1; 8 nucleotides agree with TRBD1. J was trimmed by 0 bases and V by 9 bases; bases with no gene match: 9. Germline-derived CDR1 and CDR2 are LGHDT and YNNKEL (reference sequence). This CDR3 spans 15 amino acids. The CDR3 nucleotides read TGTGCCAGTTCTCAGGGGGCCCTAATGAACACTGAAGCTTTCTTT. Its translation is CASSQGALMNTEAFF.

The genes are TRBV24-1 and TRBJ1-5; tentative D call: TRBD1 (6 bases). Trimming left V 9 bases short and J 3 bases short, with 17 bases between. Germline CDR1 and CDR2: KGHDR and SFDVKD. The CDR3 runs to 15 residues. The CDR3 region has the DNA TGTGCCACCCGAGGGGGGGGGAACGACAATCAGCCCCAGCATTTT. This gives the protein CATRGGGNDNQPQHF.

This clonotype was recorded many times. The rearrangement uses TRBV2 and TRBJ2-2, with 8 bases that match TRBD1. CDR1 and CDR2 (germline): SNHLY, FYNNEI. This CDR3 has 15 residues. V shed 6 bases and J 6 bases; nucleotides not matched to a gene: 9. The CDR3 loop reads CASSPESTGAGELFF. The CDR3 nucleotides read TGTGCCAGCAGCCCAGAATCGACAGGGGCCGGGGAGCTGTTTTTT.

This clonotype was counted ten times or more. The gene calls are TRBV12-3 or TRBV12-4 and TRBJ1-1; D is ambiguous. V dropped 2 bases and J dropped 7 bases, with 8 bases sitting between them. The CDR3 length is 12 residues. The CDR3 DNA reads TGTGCCAGCAGTTTATGGCAGGATGAAGCTTTCTTT. It encodes CASSLWQDEAFF.

This clonotype has more than one count but fewer than ten. With a much larger clone just one base away, this may be a read error. The genes are TRBV5-8 and TRBJ2-7; D call uncertain. This CDR3 has 12 amino acids. Trimming took 2 bases from V and 2 from J, leaving 5 bases between them. Per germline, CDR1 SGHTS and CDR2 YDEGEE. The CDR3 nucleotides read TGTGCCAGCAGCTTCAACCCCTACGAGCAGTACTTC. Its translation is CASSFNPYEQYF.

The table lists this clonotype with many counts. The chain uses TRBV25-1 and TRBJ1-6; D perhaps matches TRBD1 (5 bases). CDR3 length equals 13 residues. Trimming pared 6 bases from V and 7 bases from J, leaving 10 bases between. CDR1 is MGHDK, CDR2 SYGVNS, per germline. CDR3 coding DNA: TGTGCCAGCAGCGTTGGGGGGAATTCACCCCTCCACTTT. It codes for CASSVGGNSPLHF.

This chain links TRBV3-1 with TRBJ1-2; D is possibly TRBD1 (6 bases). This CDR3 spans 16 amino acids. V dropped 4 bases and J dropped 6 bases, with 21 bases sitting between them. Looked up from germline, CDR1 is LGHDT and CDR2 is YNNKEL (reference sequence). The CDR3 sequence is CASSPFAGTYDDGYTF. The CDR3 DNA sequence: TGTGCCAGCAGCCCCTTCGCCGGGACATATGATGATGGCTACACCTTC.

This clonotype was detected many times. This sequence joins TRBV2 and TRBJ2-7; 7 bases align to TRBD1. With V trimmed by 5 bases and J by 1 base, 8 bases remained unmatched. CDR1 and CDR2 from the germline V gene are SNHLY and FYNNEI. The CDR3 is 15 residues long. The CDR3, as DNA: TGTGCCAGCAGTTTACGAGGGGGCGCGTCCTACGAGCAGTACTTC. Residues: CASSLRGGASYEQYF.

Details on this clonotype: The junction and the germline gene differ at one end; a read error may be behind it. The chain carries TRBV24-1 and TRBJ1-2; TRBD1 matches at 9 bases. Germline CDR1 is KGHDR and CDR2 is SFDVKD. The CDR3 covers 17 residues. As DNA, the CDR3 is TGTGCCACCAGTGATTCCCAGGACAGGGGCGGGCTTTATGGTTACACCTTC. Its protein is CATSDSQDRGGLYGYTF.

The sample holds many counts of this clonotype. This chain connects TRBV11-2 to TRBJ1-1, with a tentative D call TRBD1 (5 bases). Germline CDR1 and CDR2: SGHAT and FQNNGV. Trimming removed 4 bases from V and 3 bases from J, with 15 bases in between. This CDR3 has 15 residues. DNA for the CDR3: TGTGCCAGCAGCTCCCGTCCTAGGGGAGACACTGAAGCTTTCTTT. Its protein product is CASSSRPRGDTEAFF.

This clonotype was seen at least ten times. The chain combines TRBV4-1 with TRBJ1-1; a possible D gene is TRBD1 (5 bases). Trimming removed 2 bases from V and 11 bases from J, with 9 bases in between. This CDR3 is 11 amino acids long. Germline V lookup: CDR1 MGHRA, CDR2 YSYEKL. CDR3 DNA: TGCGCCAGCAGCCAAAAAAACAGGGCTTTCTTT. Protein product: CASSQKNRAFF.